The 18 T cell receptor beta chains listed next were all sequenced from one sample in a study of blood T cell repertoires in COVID-19. Sequencing used immunoSEQ multiplex PCR; TCRdb keeps in-frame clones, though not all of them. The profile shows around 700,000 clones, around 89% of them singletons. The sequenced sample was peripheral blood. Receptors originate from a woman aged 18-29 years with acute or convalescent COVID-19.

This sequence joins TRBV7-9 and TRBJ1-2; 10 nucleotides agree with TRBD1. Germline V gene sequence: CDR1 SEHNR, CDR2 FQNEAQ (reference sequence). The CDR3 has 15 amino acids. V lost 5 bases to trimming and J lost 1 base; unmatched junction nucleotides: 4. The CDR3 reads CASSQRTGGNYGYTF. The DNA of the CDR3 is TGTGCCAGCAGCCAGCGGACAGGGGGTAACTATGGCTACACCTTC.

The chain links TRBV11-1 to TRBJ1-3; D is possibly TRBD1 (6 bases). The V end was cut by 5 bases, the J end by 1 base, with 9 bases between. Germline values: CDR1 SGHAT, CDR2 FQDESV (reference sequence). The CDR3 has 14 residues. CDR3 DNA: TGTGCCAGCAGCCTCGACAGGTCTGGAAACACCATATATTTT. The encoded protein is CASSLDRSGNTIYF.

The CDR3 DNA follows: TGTGCCTGGAGTCCAGGGAGGTGGGTCACTGAAGCTTTCTTT. Amino acid sequence: CAWSPGRWVTEAFF. J is TRBJ1-1 and V is TRBV30, with D possibly matching TRBD1 (5 bases). Trimming removed 2 bases from V and 4 bases from J, with 14 bases in between. The germline V gene encodes CDR1 GTSNPN and CDR2 SVGIG (reference sequence). The CDR3 covers 14 residues.

This clone was seen a handful of times. The genes are TRBV6-2 or TRBV6-3 and TRBJ1-6; 8 nucleotides line up with TRBD1. Germline V gene data show CDR1 as MNHEY and CDR2 as SVGEGT. V shed 4 bases and J 6 bases; nucleotides not matched to a gene: 8. The CDR3 runs 16 residues. This CDR3 is CASSFSDREGNSPLHF. The CDR3 DNA is TGTGCCAGCAGTTTCTCGGACAGGGAGGGTAATTCACCCCTCCACTTT.

The V gene is TRBV24-1, the J gene TRBJ2-7; 7 bases fit TRBD1. Losses at the gene ends were 4 bases for V and 2 bases for J; bases not matched to a gene: 4. Germline V CDR1 and CDR2: KGHDR, SFDVKD. This CDR3 is built from 14 residues. The CDR3 is CATSDRGTAYEQYF. DNA of the CDR3: TGTGCCACCAGTGACCGTGGGACAGCCTACGAGCAGTACTTC.

The sample holds one count of this clone. The rearrangement links TRBV19 to TRBJ1-5; perhaps TRBD1 as D (6 bases). The CDR3 consists of 15 residues. CDR1 is LNHDA, CDR2 SQIVND, per germline (reference sequence). Trimming cost V 0 bases and J 7 bases, with 13 bases left between them. Written as DNA, the CDR3 is TGTGCCAGTAGTATAGAAAGGGGGGGTAAACAGCCCCAGCATTTT. Encoded protein: CASSIERGGKQPQHF.

The V gene is TRBV7-9, the J gene TRBJ1-1, with a possible D match to TRBD1 (6 bases). V shed 3 bases and J shed 4 bases, with 12 bases lying between them. This CDR3 region has 14 residues. CDR1 is SEHNR and CDR2 is FQNEAQ in the germline V gene (reference sequence). The CDR3 reads CASSLGGGATEAFF. The CDR3 coding sequence is TGTGCCAGCAGCTTGGGAGGGGGGGCCACTGAAGCTTTCTTT.

The chain has TRBV5-1 and TRBJ1-1; D remains unclear. The germline V gene has CDR1 SGHRS and CDR2 YFSETQ. V lost 0 bases and J lost 1, with 10 bases in between. The CDR3 consists of 15 residues. The CDR3 sequence: CASSLDRVTNTEAFF. CDR3 sequence (DNA): TGCGCCAGCAGCTTGGACCGGGTGACGAACACTGAAGCTTTCTTT.

The rearrangement links TRBV19 to TRBJ2-7; TRBD2 aligns across 10 bases. The CDR3 consists of 14 residues. Trimming at V came to 4 bases and at J to 4 bases, leaving 4 bases not matched to a gene. Germline V gene sequence: CDR1 LNHDA, CDR2 SQIVND (reference sequence). Written as DNA, the CDR3 is TGTGCCAGTAGTAGGACTAGCGGATATTACGAGCAGTACTTC. It yields the protein CASSRTSGYYEQYF.

The V call is TRBV5-6, the J call TRBJ1-2, with 8 bases identical to TRBD1. The CDR3 length is 15 residues. Germline V CDR1 and CDR2: SGHDT, YYEEEE. The V segment lost 3 bases and the J segment 4 bases; nucleotides outside the gene matches: 8. The CDR3 loop is CASSSLTGVAYGYTF. Here the CDR3 DNA reads TGTGCCAGCAGCTCCTTGACAGGGGTCGCCTATGGCTACACCTTC.

The chain has TRBV4-3 and TRBJ1-3; 9 bases agree with TRBD1. The CDR3 totals 15 residues. The V and J ends lost 8 bases and 0 bases, in that order; junction bases with no gene match: 5. Germline CDR1 LGHNA, CDR2 YSLEER. CDR3 coding DNA: TGCGCCAGCGGGAAGGACAGGGGCTCTGGAAACACCATATATTTT. Encoded protein: CASGKDRGSGNTIYF.

This sequence joins TRBV2 and TRBJ2-7, with TRBD2 identical over 10 bases. Looked up from germline, CDR1 is SNHLY and CDR2 is FYNNEI. Trimming cost V 6 bases and J 2 bases; bases outside gene matches: 1. The length of the CDR3 is 13 residues. The CDR3 nucleotides read TGTGCCAGCAGGACTAGCGGGCCCTACGAGCAGTACTTC. Its translation: CASRTSGPYEQYF.

The chain recombines TRBV24-1 with TRBJ2-1; D is perhaps TRBD1 (5 bases). Trimming stripped 12 bases from V and 0 bases from J, with 14 bases between. Germline CDR1 reads KGHDR; CDR2 reads SFDVKD. This CDR3 is built from 14 residues. CDR3 DNA sequence: TGTGCCTCGTCATCAGGGATCTCCTACAATGAGCAGTTCTTC. This codes for CASSSGISYNEQFF.

This clone appeared a single time. The chain has TRBV6-1 and TRBJ2-5; D is perhaps TRBD1 (5 bases). The CDR3 runs 14 residues. Trimming left V 2 bases short and J 4 bases short, with 11 bases between. CDR1 and CDR2 (germline): MNHNS, SASEGT. For the CDR3, the DNA is TGTGCCAGCAGTGAATGGGCAGGGCGAGAGACCCAGTACTTC. Translating gives CASSEWAGRETQYF.

The rearrangement links TRBV5-1 to TRBJ1-1, with D unclear. The germline CDR1 and CDR2 sequences are SGHRS and YFSETQ. This CDR3 is 14 amino acids long. Trimming took 7 bases from V and 0 from J, leaving 13 bases between them. The CDR3 DNA reads TGCGCCAGCTCCTGGCGAGGAGTGAACACTGAAGCTTTCTTT. This sequence encodes CASSWRGVNTEAFF.

The genes are TRBV7-2 and TRBJ2-1; 9 nucleotides match TRBD2. Trimming took 4 bases from V and 10 from J; bases not matched to a gene: 8. Germline V lookup: CDR1 SGHTA, CDR2 FQGNSA. This CDR3 is 14 amino acids long. As DNA, the CDR3 is TGTGCCAGCAGCTCCGGCGGGGGGGCGAGGGAGCAGTTCTTC. Translating it yields CASSSGGGAREQFF.

The V call is TRBV11-2, the J call TRBJ2-7, with 7 bases that match TRBD1. V gave up 1 base and J gave up 2 bases; unmatched junction bases: 5. Germline V CDR1 and CDR2: SGHAT, FQNNGV. The CDR3 extends over 15 amino acids. CDR3 residues: CASSLADRLPYEQYF. The CDR3 region has the DNA TGTGCCAGCAGCTTAGCGGACAGGTTGCCCTACGAGCAGTACTTC. The complete variable domain, with remaining parts taken from reference TRBV11-2 and TRBJ2-7, reads EAGVAQSPRYKIIEKRQSVAFWCNPISGHATLYWYQQILGQGPKLLIQFQNNGVVDDSQLPKDRFSAERLKGVDSTLKIQPAKLEDSAVYLCASSLADRLPYEQYFGPGTRLTVT.

A remark on this clone: The identical CDR3 is also encoded by other nucleotide sequences in the sample. The J gene is TRBJ1-1, the V gene TRBV7-2, with D unclear. CDR3 length: 14 amino acids. With 3 bases removed from V and 4 bases from J, the gap between germline ends came to 12 bases. CDR1 SGHTA and CDR2 FQGNSA come from the germline V gene. This CDR3 reads CASSFGGPGTEAFF. Written as DNA, the CDR3 is TGTGCCAGCAGCTTTGGAGGGCCGGGCACTGAAGCTTTCTTT.